The table lists the clone carrying this T cell receptor beta chain with a count of one. This sample stems from a study of blood T cell repertoires in COVID-19. Study context: The analysed material was cDNA or gDNA that came from T cells, B-cell-depleted T cells, or PBMCs.

In germline, CDR1 is LNHDA, CDR2 SQIVND (reference sequence). CDR3 length: 13 amino acids. With 5 bases removed from V and 1 base from J, the gap between germline ends came to 8 bases. Some clones are missing from TCRdb's copy, which holds only in-frame ones; the method was immunoSEQ multiplex PCR. The sample lists some 48,000 clones; about 85% were seen once. This TCR was sampled from a woman in her fifties or sixties with acute or convalescent COVID-19. The specimen was peripheral blood. The V gene is TRBV19, the J gene TRBJ1-1; D remains unclear. The CDR3 coding sequence is TGTGCCAGTAGTCCGCCAGGGAACACTGAAGCTTTCTTT. Its protein product is CASSPPGNTEAFF.